Shown below are 6 T cell receptor beta chains from a single sample sequenced in a study of CD8 T cell repertoires and HIV-1 epitope variants. Their specific antigens are unknown. Repertoires were generated with immunoSEQ multiplex PCR, while TCRdb's copy carries only in-frame clones and drops some. This sample has several thousand clones, with 69% found just once. Source material: cultured CD8+ T cells derived from PBMCs. These receptors all come from a male donor with HIV.

The chain is built from TRBV19 and TRBJ2-1, with TRBD2 identical over 8 bases. The CDR3 contains 16 residues. V lost 0 bases and J lost 1; bases outside the gene matches: 2. CDR1 and CDR2 from the germline V gene are LNHDA and SQIVND (reference sequence). This CDR3 is CASSIEGGRSYNEQFF. For the CDR3, the DNA is TGTGCCAGTAGTATAGAGGGCGGGAGGTCCTACAATGAGCAGTTCTTC. Based on the CDR3 plus reference TRBV19 and TRBJ2-1, the full variable domain is DGGITQSPKYLFRKEGQNVTLSCEQNLNHDAMYWYRQDPGQGLRLIYYSQIVNDFQKGDIAEGYSVSREKKESFPLTVTSAQKNPTAFYLCASSIEGGRSYNEQFFGPGTRLTVL.

This clone has only a few counts. The chain employs TRBV28 and TRBJ1-6; 9 bases fit TRBD1. The germline gives CDR1 MDHEN, CDR2 SYDVKM. Germline trimming cut 6 bases from V and 3 bases from J; bases unmatched to any gene: 15. The CDR3 extends over 19 amino acids. The CDR3 spells CASRDRGTGPLSYNSPLHF. The DNA for the CDR3 is TGTGCCAGCAGAGACCGCGGGACAGGGCCCCTCAGCTATAATTCACCCCTCCACTTT.

CDR3 in DNA: TGTGCCAGCAGCTTGCGGGCGGGGGGCTACACCTTC. Translating it yields CASSLRAGGYTF. This rearrangement joins TRBV5-8 to TRBJ1-2; D gene unclear. Trimming took off 1 base at V and 8 bases at J, with 9 bases between the two ends. The germline V gene encodes CDR1 SGHTS and CDR2 YDEGEE. The CDR3 loop spans 12 amino acids.

The rearrangement uses TRBV28 and TRBJ1-1; D may be TRBD1 (6 bases). This CDR3 contains 13 residues. Germline CDR1 is MDHEN and CDR2 is SYDVKM. V was cut by 3 bases and J by 5 bases, with 10 bases left in between. CDR3 nucleotide sequence: TGTGCCAGCAGTTTGAGCAGGGGAACTGAAGCTTTCTTT. Residues: CASSLSRGTEAFF.

The chain uses TRBV2 and TRBJ1-1; 10 nucleotides line up with TRBD1. Germline loops: CDR1 SNHLY, CDR2 FYNNEI. The CDR3 is 16 residues long. J lost 5 bases, V lost 4 bases, and 10 bases had no gene match. The CDR3 region is CASSGGDRGAITEAFF. The CDR3 DNA reads TGTGCCAGCAGTGGGGGGGACAGGGGAGCGATAACTGAAGCTTTCTTT.

The chain combines TRBV7-2 with TRBJ2-1, with D possibly matching TRBD2 (5 bases). This CDR3 has 14 amino acids. Trimming removed 5 bases from V and 6 bases from J, with 14 bases in between. The germline V gene has CDR1 SGHTA and CDR2 FQGNSA. CDR3 region: CASSTVRETNEQFF. The CDR3, as DNA: TGTGCCAGCAGCACTGTTCGGGAAACCAATGAGCAGTTCTTC.